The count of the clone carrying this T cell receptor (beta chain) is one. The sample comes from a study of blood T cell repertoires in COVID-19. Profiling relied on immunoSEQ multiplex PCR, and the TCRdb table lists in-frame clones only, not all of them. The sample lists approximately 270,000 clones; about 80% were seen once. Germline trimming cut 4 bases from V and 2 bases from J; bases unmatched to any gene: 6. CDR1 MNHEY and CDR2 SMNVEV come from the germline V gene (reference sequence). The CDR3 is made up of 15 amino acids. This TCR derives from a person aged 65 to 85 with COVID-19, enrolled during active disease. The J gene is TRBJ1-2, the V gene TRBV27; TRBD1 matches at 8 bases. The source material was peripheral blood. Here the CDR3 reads CASSSYRTGNYGYTF. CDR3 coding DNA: TGTGCCAGCAGTTCGTACCGGACAGGGAACTATGGCTACACCTTC.